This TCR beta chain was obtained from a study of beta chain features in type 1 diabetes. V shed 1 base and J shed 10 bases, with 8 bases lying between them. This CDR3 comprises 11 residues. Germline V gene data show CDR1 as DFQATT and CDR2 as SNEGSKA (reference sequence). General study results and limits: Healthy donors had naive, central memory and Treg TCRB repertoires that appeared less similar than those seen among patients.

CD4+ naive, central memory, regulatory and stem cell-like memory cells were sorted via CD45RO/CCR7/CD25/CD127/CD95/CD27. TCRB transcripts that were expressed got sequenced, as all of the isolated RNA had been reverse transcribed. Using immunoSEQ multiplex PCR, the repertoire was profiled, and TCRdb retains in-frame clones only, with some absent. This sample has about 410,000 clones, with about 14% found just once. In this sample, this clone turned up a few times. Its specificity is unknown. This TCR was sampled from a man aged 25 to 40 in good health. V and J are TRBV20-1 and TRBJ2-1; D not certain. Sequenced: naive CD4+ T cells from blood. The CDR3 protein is CSARVGPEQFF. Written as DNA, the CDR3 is TGCAGTGCTAGAGTTGGGCCCGAGCAGTTCTTC.